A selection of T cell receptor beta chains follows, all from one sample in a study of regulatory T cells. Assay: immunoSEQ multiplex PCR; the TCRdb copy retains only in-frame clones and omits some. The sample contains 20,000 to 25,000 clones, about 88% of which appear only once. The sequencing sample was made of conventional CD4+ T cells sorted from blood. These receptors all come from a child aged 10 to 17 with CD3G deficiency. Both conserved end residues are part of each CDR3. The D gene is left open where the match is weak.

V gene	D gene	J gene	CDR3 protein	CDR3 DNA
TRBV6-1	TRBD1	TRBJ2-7	CASSGQPGQGTSYEQYF	TGTGCCAGCAGTGGCCAACCGGGACAGGGGACCTCCTACGAGCAGTACTTC
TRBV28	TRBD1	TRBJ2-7	CASTGTGVGVEQYF	TGTGCCAGCACCGGGACAGGGGTCGGGGTGGAGCAGTACTTC
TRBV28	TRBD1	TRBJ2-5	CASSSYRGTQYF	TGTGCCAGCAGTTCGTACAGGGGGACCCAGTACTTC
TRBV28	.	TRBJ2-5	CASSFHHGHQETQYF	TGTGCCAGCAGTTTCCATCACGGACACCAAGAGACCCAGTACTTC
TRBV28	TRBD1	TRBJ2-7	CASSSPGQGSPYEQYF	TGTGCCAGCAGTTCCCCGGGACAGGGGAGTCCCTACGAGCAGTACTTC
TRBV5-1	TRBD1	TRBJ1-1	CASSLGQGGMNTEAFF	TGCGCCAGCAGCTTGGGACAGGGGGGTATGAACACTGAAGCTTTCTTT
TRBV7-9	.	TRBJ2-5	CASSLGGGETQYF	TGTGCCAGCAGCCTCGGAGGGGGAGAGACCCAGTACTTC
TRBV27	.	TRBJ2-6	CASAPTARSGANVLTF	TGTGCCAGCGCGCCGACAGCGAGATCTGGGGCCAACGTCCTGACTTTC
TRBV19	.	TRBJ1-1	CASSPQGQRASEAFF	TGTGCCAGTAGTCCTCAAGGACAGCGCGCTTCGGAAGCTTTCTTT
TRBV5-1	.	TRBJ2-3	CASSPNGYDTDTQYF	TGCGCCAGCAGCCCAAATGGGTATGACACAGATACGCAGTATTTT
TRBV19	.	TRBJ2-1	CASSVFAGGGQFF	TGTGCCAGTAGTGTTTTCGCCGGAGGTGGGCAGTTCTTC
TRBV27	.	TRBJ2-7	CASKNLTRQYF	TGTGCCAGCAAAAACCTTACCCGGCAGTACTTC
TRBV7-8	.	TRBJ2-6	CASSPRRGPSGANVLTF	TGTGCCAGCAGCCCTAGGAGGGGGCCCTCTGGGGCCAACGTCCTGACTTTC
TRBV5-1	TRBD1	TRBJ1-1	CASSLEGARAAEAFF	TGCGCCAGCAGCCTCGAGGGGGCGCGGGCTGCTGAAGCTTTCTTT
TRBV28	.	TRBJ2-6	CASSSRTGANVLTF	TGTGCCAGCAGTTCCCGAACTGGGGCCAACGTCCTGACTTTC
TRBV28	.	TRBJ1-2	CASSLRQAYYGYTF	TGTGCCAGCAGTCTACGACAGGCCTACTATGGCTACACCTTC
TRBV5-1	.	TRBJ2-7	CASSFGPGNYEQYF	TGCGCCAGCAGCTTTGGTCCAGGAAACTACGAGCAGTACTTC